A single sample is the source of the 31 T cell receptor beta chains below, sequenced in a study of T-cell memory formation after mild COVID-19. One entry per CDR3 protein, called by TCRdb with MiXCR from the 5' RACE reads. This table holds about 340,000 distinct CDR3 sequences, around a sixth found once. Sequencing used PBMCs or a T cell subset sorted from them (not recorded which). The receptors here all came from a man between 18 and 29 years old who had mild COVID-19 (a few samples of this study predate the infection). Cell type and time point are not known.

As to this clonotype: This may stem from a read error, because a much larger clone lies one nucleotide away. This chain joins TRBV15 and TRBJ1-1; D perhaps matches TRBD1 (5 bases). This CDR3 has 12 amino acids. In germline, CDR1 is LNHNV, CDR2 YYDKDF (reference sequence). CDR3 sequence (DNA): TGTGCCACCAGCTGGGGGAAGACTGAAGATTTCTTT. This codes for CATSWGKTEDFF.

This chain joins TRBV4-3 and TRBJ2-7, with D unclear. This CDR3 spans 14 amino acids. Germline CDR1 reads LGHNA; CDR2 reads YSLEER. Trimming left V 4 bases short and J 3 bases short, with 13 bases between. CDR3 nucleotide sequence: TGCGCCAGCAGCCTATACGCAGTACTCTACGAGCAGTACGTC. Encoded protein: CASSLYAVLYEQYV.

The table lists this clonotype with a few counts. J is TRBJ2-3 and V is TRBV10-3; 10 nucleotides match TRBD2. The germline CDR1 and CDR2 sequences are ENHRY and SYGVKD. Unmatched junction bases numbered 2, after V lost 2 bases and J lost 6 bases. The CDR3 covers 14 residues. CDR3 loop: CAISETAGGDTQYF. The DNA for the CDR3 is TGTGCCATCAGTGAGACAGCGGGGGGGGATACGCAGTATTTT.

V gene TRBV6-5 combines with J gene TRBJ1-5; D unresolved. Germline V gene data show CDR1 as MNHEY and CDR2 as SVGAGI. V lost 3 bases to trimming and J lost 4 bases, with 10 bases between them. The CDR3 is 14 amino acids. DNA for the CDR3: TGTGCCAGCAGTTATTTCGGGGAGAATCAGCCCCAGCATTTT. Amino acid sequence: CASSYFGENQPQHF.

This clonotype was observed a handful of times. The chain joins TRBV7-8 to TRBJ1-3; possibly TRBD1 for D (5 bases). This CDR3 has 16 amino acids. CDR1 is SGHVS, CDR2 FQNEAQ, per germline. V was shortened by 5 bases and J by 0 bases, with 14 bases between the two germline ends. CDR3 sequence reads: CASSLRQTNSGNTIYF. The DNA for the CDR3 is TGTGCCAGCAGCCTCAGACAGACTAACTCTGGAAACACCATATATTTT.

This clonotype appeared many times. The chain combines TRBV5-1 with TRBJ2-5; no firm D call. Germline CDR1 reads SGHRS; CDR2 reads YFSETQ. The CDR3 spans 13 residues. Trimming took off 0 bases at V and 4 bases at J, with 7 bases between the two ends. The CDR3 reads CASSLGLSETQYF. The CDR3 nucleotides are TGCGCCAGCAGCTTGGGCTTATCAGAGACCCAGTACTTC.

This clonotype was counted only a few times. The chain has TRBV7-9 and TRBJ2-4, with D perhaps TRBD1 (6 bases). V was pared by 5 bases and J by 2 bases, with 13 bases between. Germline V gene sequence: CDR1 SEHNR, CDR2 FQNEAQ (reference sequence). The CDR3 length is 15 residues. The CDR3 is CASSGSTGTKNIQYF. The DNA for the CDR3 is TGTGCCAGCAGCGGATCGACAGGAACCAAAAACATTCAGTACTTC.

The chain is built from TRBV11-2 and TRBJ2-5; TRBD2 matches at 8 bases. In germline, CDR1 is SGHAT, CDR2 FQNNGV. Germline trimming cut 3 bases from V and 1 base from J; bases unmatched to any gene: 4. This CDR3 has 15 residues. The CDR3: CASSFELAAQETQYF. CDR3 sequence (DNA): TGTGCCAGCAGCTTTGAACTAGCGGCCCAAGAGACCCAGTACTTC.

This clonotype was seen a few times. The J gene is TRBJ2-7, the V gene TRBV7-9; 7 bases agree with TRBD1. The CDR3 consists of 15 residues. After removal of 2 bases from V and 4 bases from J, the junction contained 8 bases not matched to a gene. Looked up from germline, CDR1 is SEHNR and CDR2 is FQNEAQ (reference sequence). CDR3 coding DNA: TGTGCCAGCAGCTTAATTCGACAGGGACGGTACGAGCAGTACGTC. As protein: CASSLIRQGRYEQYV.

This clonotype was seen ten or more times. This chain uses TRBV7-9 with TRBJ2-6; TRBD1 is a possible D gene (5 bases). The germline V gene encodes CDR1 SEHNR and CDR2 FQNEAQ (reference sequence). This CDR3 has 17 amino acids. V dropped 4 bases and J dropped 5 bases, with 18 bases sitting between them. The CDR3 region is CASSSLDRQGRANVLTF. Here the CDR3 DNA reads TGTGCCAGCAGCTCCTTGGATAGGCAGGGTAGGGCCAACGTCCTGACTTTC.

This clonotype was counted ten times or more. The V and J genes are TRBV7-9 and TRBJ1-1; no clear D gene. CDR1 is SEHNR, CDR2 FQNEAQ, per germline (reference sequence). V was trimmed by 1 base and J by 6 bases, leaving 12 bases between them. The CDR3 consists of 14 residues. The CDR3 region is CASSLDNFVAEAFF. The CDR3 DNA reads TGTGCCAGCAGCTTAGACAACTTTGTCGCTGAAGCTTTCTTT.

The chain recombines TRBV7-9 with TRBJ2-7; D is ambiguous. Germline V gene lookup returns CDR1 SEHNR and CDR2 FQNEAQ (reference sequence). Trimming removed 6 bases at V and 2 bases at J, with 11 bases between. The CDR3 sequence is 13 residues long. The DNA for the CDR3 is TGTGCCAGCAGACTTGACGGTGCCTACGAGCAGTACTTC. The encoded protein is CASRLDGAYEQYF. Combining the CDR3 with reference TRBV7-9 and TRBJ2-7 gives the whole variable domain DTGVSQNPRHKITKRGQNVTFRCDPISEHNRLYWYRQTLGQGPEFLTYFQNEAQLEKSRLLSDRFSAERPKGSFSTLEIQRTEQGDSAMYLCASRLDGAYEQYFGPGTRLTVT.

V and J are TRBV13 and TRBJ2-7; no clear D. Germline values: CDR1 PRHDT, CDR2 FYEKMQ (reference sequence). This CDR3 is 14 amino acids long. V was shortened by 5 bases and J by 0 bases, with 11 bases between the two germline ends. The CDR3 nucleotides read TGTGCCAGCAGCGCGAGACTGTTCTCCTACGAGCAGTACTTC. Amino acids: CASSARLFSYEQYF.

This clonotype has ten or more counts. This chain joins TRBV4-1 and TRBJ2-5; TRBD2 agrees at 10 bases. Germline loops: CDR1 MGHRA, CDR2 YSYEKL. Losses at the gene ends were 1 base for V and 1 base for J; bases not matched to a gene: 6. The CDR3 covers 17 residues. The CDR3 reads CASSQVGQRGGQETQYF. CDR3 coding DNA: TGCGCCAGCAGCCAAGTAGGCCAGCGGGGGGGCCAAGAGACCCAGTACTTC.

This clonotype was counted only a few times. The rearrangement uses TRBV6-2 or TRBV6-3 and TRBJ1-5; no reliable D call. Germline lookup yields CDR1 MNHEY and CDR2 SVGEGT. V was trimmed by 0 bases and J by 6 bases, leaving 6 bases between them. The CDR3 spans 13 residues. CDR3 region: CASSYSLTQPQHF. In DNA, the CDR3 is TGTGCCAGCAGTTACTCGCTGACTCAGCCCCAGCATTTT.

The V gene is TRBV2, the J gene TRBJ2-2; D unresolved. Per the germline V gene, CDR1 is SNHLY and CDR2 is FYNNEI. Trimming cost V 3 bases and J 9 bases, with 8 bases left between them. The CDR3 extends over 12 amino acids. The CDR3 DNA is TGTGCCAGCAGTGACTTTACCTGGGAGCTGTTTTTT. Its translation is CASSDFTWELFF.

There are many counts of this clonotype. The chain carries TRBV18 and TRBJ2-7; 7 nucleotides align to TRBD1. V lost 1 base and J lost 4; bases outside the gene matches: 4. The germline V gene has CDR1 KGHSH and CDR2 LQKENI. The CDR3 spans 14 residues. The DNA of the CDR3 is TGTGCCAGCTCACCACGGACAGGTAGTTACGAGCAGTACGTC. It codes for CASSPRTGSYEQYV.

The gene calls are TRBV5-8 and TRBJ1-2; 8 bases line up with TRBD1. From germline, CDR1 is SGHTS and CDR2 YDEGEE. J lost 2 bases, V lost 3 bases, and 6 bases had no gene match. This CDR3 spans 15 amino acids. The CDR3 DNA sequence: TGTGCCAGCAGCTGGGGGGACAGGCCAAACTATGGCTACACCTTC. Protein sequence: CASSWGDRPNYGYTF.

The chain carries TRBV28 and TRBJ1-2; no clear D gene. CDR1 is MDHEN and CDR2 is SYDVKM in the germline V gene. This CDR3 is built from 11 residues. Trimming shortened V by 6 bases and J by 7 bases, and 9 bases separated the two germline ends. In DNA, the CDR3 is TGTGCCAGCAGGGGTGAATTTGGCTACACCTTC. This sequence encodes CASRGEFGYTF.

There are many counts of this clonotype. This rearrangement joins TRBV24-1 to TRBJ2-1; D is uncertain. With 3 bases removed from V and 10 bases from J, the gap between germline ends came to 9 bases. This CDR3 region has 12 residues. CDR1 and CDR2 from the germline V gene are KGHDR and SFDVKD. The CDR3 DNA reads TGTGCCACCAGTGATCAGGACCGCGAGCAGTTCTTC. Translated, it gives CATSDQDREQFF.

This clonotype was picked up a small number of times. This chain links TRBV28 with TRBJ1-4; D is possibly TRBD1 (5 bases). With 2 bases removed from V and 4 bases from J, the gap between germline ends came to 14 bases. CDR1 and CDR2 (germline): MDHEN, SYDVKM. The CDR3 length is 16 residues. The DNA of the CDR3 is TGTGCCAGCAGTTTAATCGGGCTAGGGGATAATGAAAAACTGTTTTTT. This gives the protein CASSLIGLGDNEKLFF.

The genes are TRBV20-1 and TRBJ1-3; the D is unclear. The CDR3 extends over 12 amino acids. V dropped 5 bases and J dropped 2 bases, with 7 bases sitting between them. Germline loops: CDR1 DFQATT, CDR2 SNEGSKA (reference sequence). CDR3 protein: CSAGRAGNTIYF. In nucleotides, the CDR3 is TGCAGTGCTGGCCGGGCTGGAAACACCATATATTTT.

This clonotype was picked up a small number of times. This chain connects TRBV4-3 to TRBJ2-3, with 15 bases matching TRBD2. The CDR3 totals 17 residues. Trimming at V came to 4 bases and at J to 2 bases, leaving 4 bases not matched to a gene. Germline CDR1 reads LGHNA; CDR2 reads YSLEER. The CDR3 bases are TGCGCCAGCAGCCTGGGACTAGCGGGGGGATTCACAGATACGCAGTATTTT. It translates to CASSLGLAGGFTDTQYF.

The chain has TRBV6-5 and TRBJ1-3; 7 bases line up with TRBD1. The CDR3 contains 17 residues. Germline assignment: CDR1 MNHEY and CDR2 SVGAGI. V shed 6 bases, J shed 4 bases, and the junction held 15 bases outside the gene matches. This chain's CDR3 is CASRTLDRTISGNTIYF. CDR3 nucleotide sequence: TGTGCCAGCAGAACCCTGGACAGGACTATCTCAGGAAACACCATATATTTT.

This clonotype was found a few times. The rearrangement links TRBV5-1 to TRBJ1-4; D may be TRBD1 (6 bases). The germline V gene encodes CDR1 SGHRS and CDR2 YFSETQ. The CDR3 is 14 amino acids. With 2 bases removed from V and 7 bases from J, the gap between germline ends came to 12 bases. The CDR3 bases are TGCGCCAGCAGCTTTCAGGGGAGGGGTGAAAAACTGTTTTTT. As protein: CASSFQGRGEKLFF.

This chain uses TRBV7-9 with TRBJ2-1; D is perhaps TRBD2 (5 bases). The CDR3 is made up of 14 amino acids. The V and J ends lost 5 bases and 6 bases respectively, with 14 bases between them. Germline-derived CDR1 and CDR2 are SEHNR and FQNEAQ (reference sequence). This CDR3 reads CASSMPAGVNEQFF. CDR3 nucleotides: TGTGCCAGCAGCATGCCGGCGGGCGTCAATGAGCAGTTCTTC.

This clonotype turned up a few times. This chain joins TRBV10-3 and TRBJ1-2, with D maybe TRBD1 (5 bases). Germline lookup yields CDR1 ENHRY and CDR2 SYGVKD. Trimming shortened V by 9 bases and J by 4 bases, and 30 bases separated the two germline ends. This CDR3 is 18 amino acids long. CDR3 sequence (DNA): TGTGCCATTGAACCCGGCCGGGACGGCATTGGTGGGACCTATGGCTACACCTTC. Its protein product is CAIEPGRDGIGGTYGYTF.

The CDR3 is CASSPGLAYNEQFF. As DNA, the CDR3 is TGTGCCAGCAGCCCGGGACTAGCTTACAATGAGCAGTTCTTC. The V call is TRBV7-2, the J call TRBJ2-1; 9 nucleotides agree with TRBD2. The CDR3 is 14 residues long. Germline lookup yields CDR1 SGHTA and CDR2 FQGNSA. With V trimmed by 5 bases and J by 4 bases, 3 bases remained unmatched.

This chain links TRBV6-6 with TRBJ2-4, with D possibly matching TRBD2 (7 bases). The CDR3 is 15 amino acids. V was pared by 6 bases and J by 5 bases, with 17 bases between. Germline assignment: CDR1 MNHNY and CDR2 SVGAGI (reference sequence). The CDR3 DNA sequence: TGTGCCAGCAGGCCAACGGGGGGCATCGAAAACATTCAGTACTTC. Its protein product is CASRPTGGIENIQYF.

The table lists this clonotype with a few counts. The V gene is TRBV6-5, the J gene TRBJ1-1, with D perhaps matching TRBD1 (5 bases). Trimming removed 6 bases at V and 0 bases at J, with 11 bases between. Germline CDR1 and CDR2: MNHEY and SVGAGI. The CDR3 spans 14 residues. CDR3 coding DNA: TGTGCCAGCAGGGCCGGGACGGTGAACACTGAAGCTTTCTTT. Its translation: CASRAGTVNTEAFF.

The table lists this clonotype with a few counts. The DNA of the CDR3 is TGCAGTGCTAGACAGGTAGAAGCTTTCTTT. Translating it yields CSARQVEAFF. The genes are TRBV20-1 and TRBJ1-1, with D uncertain. The CDR3 spans 10 residues. V dropped 2 bases and J dropped 8 bases, with 6 bases sitting between them. The germline V gene has CDR1 DFQATT and CDR2 SNEGSKA (reference sequence).